This passage covers 32 T cell receptor beta chains from one sample sequenced in a study of neurological immune-mediated disorders. TCRdb independently ran MiXCR on the 5' RACE reads; one entry per CDR3 protein. The sample holds roughly 49,000 distinct CDR3 sequences; roughly 13% are singletons and the top ten take 9%. Time point specified: longitudinal time-point 3. Sequenced material: PBMCs. These receptors were taken from a male donor with HTLV-1-associated myelopathy (HAM/TSP).

This clonotype came up many times. The V call is TRBV5-5, the J call TRBJ2-1; 9 bases match TRBD1. With 3 bases clipped from V and 9 bases from J, the junction kept 10 bases outside the gene matches. From germline, CDR1 is SGHKS and CDR2 YYEKEE (reference sequence). This CDR3 has 15 amino acids. The chain's CDR3 is CASSYRGRLLGEQFF. CDR3 nucleotide sequence: TGTGCCAGCAGCTACAGGGGGCGATTGCTCGGTGAGCAGTTCTTC. Variable domain in full (rest from reference TRBV5-5 and TRBJ2-1): DAGVTQSPTHLIKTRGQQVTLRCSPISGHKSVSWYQQVLGQGPQFIFQYYEKEERGRGNFPDRFSARQFPNYSSELNVNALLLGDSALYLCASSYRGRLLGEQFFGPGTRLTVL.

This clonotype occurred many times. This sequence joins TRBV10-3 and TRBJ2-7, with 7 bases identical to TRBD1. The CDR3 contains 12 residues. With V trimmed by 9 bases and J by 4 bases, 6 bases remained unmatched. Looked up from germline, CDR1 is ENHRY and CDR2 is SYGVKD. Here the CDR3 DNA reads TGTGCCATGGGGACAGAGCCGTACGAGCAGTACTTC. Residues: CAMGTEPYEQYF.

With regard to this clonotype: A much larger clonotype is one base distant, so this may be a read error. The chain recombines TRBV6-4 with TRBJ1-2; D is uncertain. The V end was cut by 0 bases, the J end by 5 bases, with 13 bases between. The CDR3 spans 15 residues. From germline, CDR1 is MRHNA and CDR2 SNTAGT. CDR3 loop: CASSDSSLVWYGYTF. CDR3 DNA sequence: TGTGCCAGCAGTGACTCGTCCTTGGTATGGTATGGCTACACCTTC.

This clonotype was seen many times. V gene TRBV5-6 combines with J gene TRBJ1-6, with D maybe TRBD1 (5 bases). The CDR3 totals 13 residues. CDR1 SGHDT and CDR2 YYEEEE come from the germline V gene. V was pared by 1 base and J by 10 bases, with 9 bases between. This CDR3 reads CASSLPEGSPLHF. Here the CDR3 DNA reads TGTGCCAGCAGCTTGCCAGAGGGGTCACCCCTCCACTTT. The variable domain in full, with the rest retrieved from reference TRBV5-6 and TRBJ1-6, is DAGVTQSPTHLIKTRGQQVTLRCSPKSGHDTVSWYQQALGQGPQFIFQYYEEEERQRGNFPDRFSGHQFPNYSSELNVNALLLGDSALYLCASSLPEGSPLHFGNGTRLTVT.

The J gene is TRBJ2-7, the V gene TRBV28; D is unresolved. The CDR3 is 13 amino acids. CDR1 is MDHEN and CDR2 is SYDVKM in the germline V gene. V was trimmed by 6 bases and J by 2 bases, leaving 11 bases between them. CDR3 residues: CASSGSSAYEQYF. CDR3 in DNA: TGTGCCAGCAGCGGCTCCTCGGCCTACGAGCAGTACTTC.

Remarks on this clonotype: One junction end does not reproduce the germline sequence, and a read error may be involved. This chain links TRBV5-1 with TRBJ2-5, with D perhaps given as TRBD1 or TRBD2 (5 bases each). CDR1 is SGHRS and CDR2 is YFSETQ in the germline V gene. The length of the CDR3 is 14 residues. CDR3 sequence reads: CASSLGWDQKTQYF. The CDR3 DNA reads as TGCGCCAGCAGCTTGGGGTGGGACCAAAAGACCCAGTACTTC.

The table lists this clonotype with many counts. V is TRBV7-2 and J is TRBJ1-2; the D gene is possibly TRBD1 (5 bases). The CDR3 has 12 amino acids. Trimming stripped 11 bases from V and 4 bases from J, with 14 bases between. Germline CDR1 is SGHTA and CDR2 is FQGNSA. The CDR3 DNA is TGTGCCTGGGGCAGGGATGGCTATGGCTACACCTTC. This encodes CAWGRDGYGYTF.

Of note for this clonotype: A much larger clone differs from this one at a single base, so this may be a read error. The rearrangement uses TRBV2 and TRBJ2-2; TRBD1 agrees at 7 bases. CDR1 is SNHLY, CDR2 FYNNEI, per germline. The CDR3 spans 14 residues. V was clipped by 3 bases and J by 9 bases; unmatched bases: 7. The CDR3 DNA follows: TGTGCCAGCAGTGACGAACCGGGACAGAGGGAGCTGTTTTTT. It yields the protein CASSDEPGQRELFF.

In its sample, this clonotype was seen many times. The rearrangement links TRBV6-6 to TRBJ2-7, with TRBD1 matching over 7 bases. The germline V gene has CDR1 MNHNY and CDR2 SVGAGI (reference sequence). The CDR3 length is 14 residues. Trimming at V came to 2 bases and at J to 12 bases, leaving 13 bases not matched to a gene. CDR3 loop: CASSYGITGQDRYF. The DNA for the CDR3 is TGTGCCAGCAGTTACGGAATTACCGGACAGGACCGGTACTTC.

This clonotype was recorded many times. This chain joins TRBV18 and TRBJ2-7; no firm D call. CDR3 length: 13 amino acids. V was trimmed by 6 bases and J by 4 bases, leaving 13 bases between them. CDR1 and CDR2 (germline): KGHSH, LQKENI. The CDR3 nucleotides read TGTGCCAGCTCTCCAACCACCGATTACGAGCAGTACTTC. Translation gives CASSPTTDYEQYF. Together with reference TRBV18 and TRBJ2-7, the CDR3 gives the full variable domain: NAGVMQNPRHLVRRRGQEARLRCSPMKGHSHVYWYRQLPEEGLKFMVYLQKENIIDESGMPKERFSAEFPKEGPSILRIQQVVRGDSAAYFCASSPTTDYEQYFGPGTRLTVT.

This clonotype was counted ten times or more. CDR3 sequence reads: CAISESAEPEPMYGYTF. As DNA, the CDR3 is TGTGCCATCAGTGAGTCGGCAGAGCCTGAGCCAATGTACGGCTACACCTTC. The rearrangement uses TRBV10-3 and TRBJ1-2; D remains unclear. This CDR3 contains 17 residues. Per germline, CDR1 ENHRY and CDR2 SYGVKD. Trimming pared 0 bases from V and 8 bases from J, leaving 22 bases between.

This clonotype was seen repeatedly, ten times or more. The gene calls are TRBV28 and TRBJ2-5; D could derive from TRBD1 or TRBD2 (6 bases each). CDR1 and CDR2 (germline): MDHEN, SYDVKM. The CDR3 totals 13 residues. V was pared by 1 base and J by 5 bases, with 8 bases between. DNA of the CDR3: TGTGCCAGCAGTTTATCCGGGGGCGAGACCCAGTACTTC. It translates to CASSLSGGETQYF.

This clonotype was seen ten or more times. The chain's CDR3 is CASSATGTGVYEQFF. In DNA, the CDR3 is TGTGCCAGCAGTGCAACCGGGACAGGGGTATATGAGCAGTTCTTC. This chain connects TRBV6-4 to TRBJ2-1; 10 nucleotides line up with TRBD1. After removal of 4 bases from V and 8 bases from J, the junction contained 8 bases not matched to a gene. This CDR3 is built from 15 residues. Germline V gives CDR1 MRHNA, CDR2 SNTAGT.

There are many counts of this clonotype. The chain is built from TRBV27 and TRBJ2-7, with 10 bases lining up with TRBD2. Germline V CDR1 and CDR2: MNHEY, SMNVEV (reference sequence). The J segment lost 2 bases and the V segment lost 6 bases, leaving 1 base of the junction unmatched. The CDR3 sequence is 13 residues long. The CDR3 DNA follows: TGTGCCAGCAGGCTAGCGGGGGCCTACGAGCAGTACTTC. Encoded protein: CASRLAGAYEQYF.

There are many counts of this clonotype. In DNA, the CDR3 is TGTGCCATCACCTCTTCAGATACGCAGTATTTT. Amino acids: CAITSSDTQYF. V usage is TRBV10-3 and J usage is TRBJ2-3, with D unresolved. There are 11 residues in the CDR3. Germline V gene sequence: CDR1 ENHRY, CDR2 SYGVKD. The V end was cut by 7 bases, the J end by 4 bases, with 6 bases between.

This clonotype was picked up a small number of times. V usage is TRBV27 and J usage is TRBJ2-7, with 11 nucleotides matching TRBD1. J lost 3 bases, V lost 3 bases, and 7 bases had no gene match. CDR1 and CDR2 (germline): MNHEY, SMNVEV (reference sequence). This CDR3 comprises 16 residues. The CDR3, as DNA: TGTGCCAGCAGTTTTTCCGCCGGGACAGGGGGCTACGAGCAGTACTTC. It encodes CASSFSAGTGGYEQYF.

This clonotype was seen at least ten times. CDR3: CASRTTRDPLQDTQYF. CDR3 bases: TGTGCCAGCAGGACGACGCGGGACCCCCTGCAGGATACGCAGTATTTT. V usage is TRBV6-2 or TRBV6-3 and J usage is TRBJ2-3, with a possible D match to TRBD2 (6 bases). V dropped 6 bases and J dropped 6 bases, with 22 bases sitting between them. The length of the CDR3 is 16 residues. Germline-derived CDR1 and CDR2 are MNHEY and SVGEGT.

This clonotype occurred many times. The chain couples TRBV7-9 to TRBJ1-2; D gene uncertain. Looked up from germline, CDR1 is SEHNR and CDR2 is FQNEAQ (reference sequence). This CDR3 has 13 residues. V lost 1 base and J lost 2, with 5 bases in between. The chain's CDR3 is CASSLVQNYGYTF. CDR3 nucleotides: TGTGCCAGCAGCTTAGTACAGAACTATGGCTACACCTTC.

This clonotype has only a few counts. This rearrangement joins TRBV20-1 to TRBJ2-3; the match to TRBD2 covers 11 bases. CDR1 and CDR2 (germline): DFQATT, SNEGSKA (reference sequence). This CDR3 has 18 amino acids. V dropped 2 bases and J dropped 2; count of bases not matched to a gene: 12. The CDR3 coding sequence is TGCAGTGCTAGAAGGGGTCTAGCGGGGGGCCCACTCACAGATACGCAGTATTTT. This translates into CSARRGLAGGPLTDTQYF.

Ten or more counts support this clonotype. This sequence joins TRBV9 and TRBJ2-1; TRBD1 agrees at 8 bases. The germline CDR1 and CDR2 sequences are SGDLS and YYNGEE. There are 15 residues in the CDR3. V gave up 5 bases and J gave up 3 bases; unmatched junction bases: 7. CDR3 DNA: TGTGCCAGCAGTAGTCGGACAGGGAACTACAATGAGCAGTTCTTC. As protein: CASSSRTGNYNEQFF.

The chain joins TRBV29-1 to TRBJ1-1, with TRBD1 matching 7 bases. The CDR3 length is 12 residues. Germline V gene data show CDR1 as SQVTM and CDR2 as ANQGSEA. V dropped 3 bases and J dropped 3; count of bases not matched to a gene: 1. CDR3 amino acids: CSVEGQHTEAFF. The CDR3 nucleotides are TGCAGCGTTGAGGGACAGCACACTGAAGCTTTCTTT. Using reference TRBV29-1 and TRBJ1-1 for the parts outside the CDR3, the full variable domain is SAVISQKPSRDICQRGTSLTIQCQVDSQVTMMFWYRQQPGQSLTLIATANQGSEATYESGFVIDKFPISRPNLTFSTLTVSNMSPEDSSIYLCSVEGQHTEAFFGQGTRLTVV.

This clonotype was seen ten or more times. The genes are TRBV27 and TRBJ1-1; tentative D call: TRBD1 (5 bases). CDR3 length: 15 residues. Germline-derived CDR1 and CDR2 are MNHEY and SMNVEV (reference sequence). V gave up 9 bases and J gave up 0 bases, with 17 bases separating them. The CDR3 nucleotides are TGTGCCAGTTACTACCGGGGCGCCATGAACACTGAAGCTTTCTTT. It translates to CASYYRGAMNTEAFF.

The V gene is TRBV7-2, the J gene TRBJ2-7; 12 bases map to TRBD2. With V trimmed by 4 bases and J by 7 bases, 17 bases remained unmatched. The CDR3 sequence is 18 residues long. From germline, CDR1 is SGHTA and CDR2 FQGNSA. The CDR3 bases are TGTGCCAGCAGCTGGGGCCTTCTAGCGGGGGGGCTGAGGGATGAGCAGTACTTC. It specifies CASSWGLLAGGLRDEQYF.

This clonotype was observed at least ten times. The V call is TRBV7-2, the J call TRBJ2-7; the D is unclear. Germline-derived CDR1 and CDR2 are SGHTA and FQGNSA. The V end was cut by 1 base, the J end by 3 bases, with 10 bases between. This CDR3 is built from 14 residues. CDR3 in amino acids: CASSLGANLYEQYF. For the CDR3, the DNA is TGTGCCAGCAGCTTAGGCGCGAATCTCTACGAGCAGTACTTC.

This clonotype was counted between two and nine times. A read error may account for a junction end that differs from germline. CDR3 sequence (DNA): TGTGCTAGCAGCTTAGCGGGCGGTGACCAAGAGACCCAGTACTTC. Protein sequence: CASSLAGGDQETQYF. V usage is TRBV7-7 and J usage is TRBJ2-5, with TRBD2 matching over 7 bases. The V gene's germline CDR1 is SSHAT and CDR2 FNYEAQ (reference sequence). The CDR3 totals 15 residues.

This clonotype was seen repeatedly, ten times or more. The V and J genes are TRBV28 and TRBJ2-2; D unclear. V lost 7 bases and J lost 7, with 16 bases in between. The CDR3 extends over 14 amino acids. The germline V gene encodes CDR1 MDHEN and CDR2 SYDVKM. CDR3 coding DNA: TGTGCCAGCACCCAAAACCTACTAAACGGGGAGCTGTTTTTT. This translates into CASTQNLLNGELFF.

V gene TRBV18 combines with J gene TRBJ1-5, with D hard to call. The germline V gene has CDR1 KGHSH and CDR2 LQKENI. V was trimmed by 2 bases and J by 5 bases, leaving 7 bases between them. CDR3 size: 13 residues. The DNA of the CDR3 is TGTGCCAGCTCACCAAATAGGGATCAGCCCCAGCATTTT. This codes for CASSPNRDQPQHF.

This clonotype was detected ten times or more. The chain is built from TRBV3-1 and TRBJ2-7, with D perhaps assigned TRBD1 or TRBD2 (6 bases each). Germline-derived CDR1 and CDR2 are LGHDT and YNNKEL (reference sequence). Trimming cost V 3 bases and J 0 bases, with 12 bases left between them. The CDR3 runs to 15 residues. CDR3 loop: CASSQRGAGSYEQYF. The CDR3 region has the DNA TGTGCCAGCAGCCAGAGGGGGGCCGGCTCCTACGAGCAGTACTTC.

Many counts were recorded for this clonotype. This chain links TRBV7-2 with TRBJ2-1; D gene ambiguous. The V and J ends lost 1 base and 8 bases respectively, with 12 bases between them. Germline V gene data show CDR1 as SGHTA and CDR2 as FQGNSA. This CDR3 region has 14 residues. The CDR3 reads CASSLGASIDEQFF. CDR3 nucleotide sequence: TGTGCCAGCAGCTTAGGGGCTAGTATCGATGAGCAGTTCTTC.

This clonotype showed up many times. V gene TRBV7-2 combines with J gene TRBJ2-5; D not certain. The CDR3 loop spans 18 amino acids. Germline CDR1 and CDR2: SGHTA and FQGNSA. V was pared by 0 bases and J by 5 bases, with 22 bases between. The CDR3 loop reads CASSLAQGQPGVWETQYF. DNA of the CDR3: TGTGCCAGCAGCTTAGCCCAAGGCCAACCTGGGGTCTGGGAGACCCAGTACTTC.

In its sample, this clonotype was seen many times. The V gene is TRBV20-1, the J gene TRBJ2-1, with D perhaps TRBD1 (7 bases). Trimming cost V 3 bases and J 1 base, with 16 bases left between them. The germline V gene has CDR1 DFQATT and CDR2 SNEGSKA (reference sequence). CDR3 size: 16 residues. The chain's CDR3 is CSAREAGGRSYNEQFF. In nucleotides, the CDR3 is TGCAGTGCTAGGGAGGCAGGGGGGCGATCCTACAATGAGCAGTTCTTC.

This clonotype was detected ten times or more. J is TRBJ2-5 and V is TRBV28; D gene unclear. This CDR3 has 14 residues. Between the trimmed V and J ends, which lost 6 bases and 4 bases, there was a span of 15 bases. Germline V CDR1 and CDR2: MDHEN, SYDVKM. The CDR3 region has the DNA TGTGCCAGCAGCTCTCCGGCTTTGGGAGAGACCCAGTACTTC. Translating it yields CASSSPALGETQYF.